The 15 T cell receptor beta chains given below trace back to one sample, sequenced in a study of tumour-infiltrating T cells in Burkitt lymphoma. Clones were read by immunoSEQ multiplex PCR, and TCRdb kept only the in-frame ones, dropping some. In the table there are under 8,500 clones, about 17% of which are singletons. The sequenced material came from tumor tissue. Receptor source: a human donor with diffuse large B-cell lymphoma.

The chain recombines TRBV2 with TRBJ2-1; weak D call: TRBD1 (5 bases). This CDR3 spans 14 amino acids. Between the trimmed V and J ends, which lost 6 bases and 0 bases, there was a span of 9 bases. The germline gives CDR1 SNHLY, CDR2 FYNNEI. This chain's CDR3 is CASRRGSSYNEQFF. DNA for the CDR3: TGTGCCAGCAGAAGGGGAAGCTCCTACAATGAGCAGTTCTTC.

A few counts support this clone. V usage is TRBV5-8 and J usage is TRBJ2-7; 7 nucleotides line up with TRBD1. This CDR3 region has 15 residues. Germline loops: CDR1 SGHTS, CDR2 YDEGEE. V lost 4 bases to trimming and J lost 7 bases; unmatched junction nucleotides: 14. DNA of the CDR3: TGTGCCAGCAGCCACGGACAGGCCCGTTCGGGGGAGCAGTACTTC. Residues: CASSHGQARSGEQYF.

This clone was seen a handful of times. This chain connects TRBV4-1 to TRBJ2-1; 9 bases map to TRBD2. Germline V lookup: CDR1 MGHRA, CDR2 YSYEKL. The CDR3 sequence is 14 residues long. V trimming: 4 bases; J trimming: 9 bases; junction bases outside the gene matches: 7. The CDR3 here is CASSLGTSSGEQFF. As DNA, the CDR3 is TGCGCCAGCAGCCTCGGGACTAGCTCCGGTGAGCAGTTCTTC.

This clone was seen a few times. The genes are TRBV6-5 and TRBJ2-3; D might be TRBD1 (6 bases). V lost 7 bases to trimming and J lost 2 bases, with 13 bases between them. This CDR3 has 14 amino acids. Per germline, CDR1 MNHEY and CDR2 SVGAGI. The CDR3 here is CASKPAGATDTQYF. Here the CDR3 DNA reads TGTGCCAGCAAACCTGCAGGGGCCACAGATACGCAGTATTTT.

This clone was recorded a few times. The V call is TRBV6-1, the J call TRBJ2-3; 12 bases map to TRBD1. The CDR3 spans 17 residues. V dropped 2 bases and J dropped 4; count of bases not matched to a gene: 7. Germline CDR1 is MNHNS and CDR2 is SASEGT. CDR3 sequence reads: CASSESGTGGRSDTQYF. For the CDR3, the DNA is TGTGCCAGCAGTGAATCCGGGACAGGGGGCAGGTCAGATACGCAGTATTTT.

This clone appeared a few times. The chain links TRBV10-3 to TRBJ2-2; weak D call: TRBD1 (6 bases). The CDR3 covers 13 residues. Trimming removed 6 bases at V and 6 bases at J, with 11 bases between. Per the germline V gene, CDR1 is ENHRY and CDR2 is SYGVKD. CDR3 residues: CAIRPGEAGELFF. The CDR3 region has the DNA TGTGCCATCAGGCCAGGGGAAGCCGGGGAGCTGTTTTTT.

CDR3 loop: CASSEPSGRFAEQFF. The DNA for the CDR3 is TGCGCCAGCAGTGAGCCTAGCGGGAGGTTCGCTGAGCAGTTCTTC. This chain joins TRBV10-1 and TRBJ2-1; 11 bases agree with TRBD2. V trimming: 2 bases; J trimming: 9 bases; junction bases outside the gene matches: 6. In germline, CDR1 is WNHNN, CDR2 SYGVQD (reference sequence). The CDR3 runs 15 residues.

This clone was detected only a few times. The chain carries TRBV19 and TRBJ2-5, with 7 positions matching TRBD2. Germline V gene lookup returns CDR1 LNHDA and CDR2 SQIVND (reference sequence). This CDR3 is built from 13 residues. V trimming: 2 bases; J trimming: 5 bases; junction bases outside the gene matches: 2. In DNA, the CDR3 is TGTGCCAGTAGTATAAGGGAGGGGGAGACCCAGTACTTC. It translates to CASSIREGETQYF.

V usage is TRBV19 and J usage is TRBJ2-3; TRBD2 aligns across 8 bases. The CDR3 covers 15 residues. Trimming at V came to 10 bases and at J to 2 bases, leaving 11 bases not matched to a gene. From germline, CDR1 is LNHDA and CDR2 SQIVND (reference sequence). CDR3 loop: CATTSSAGATDTQYF. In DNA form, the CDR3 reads TGTGCCACCACCTCCTCAGCGGGAGCCACAGATACGCAGTATTTT.

CDR3 in amino acids: CASSLARFSGGSYEQYF. In DNA form, the CDR3 reads TGCGCCAGCAGCTTGGCCAGGTTTAGCGGGGGTTCCTACGAGCAGTACTTC. This chain uses TRBV5-1 with TRBJ2-7; 9 nucleotides line up with TRBD2. The CDR3 spans 17 residues. CDR1 and CDR2 from the germline V gene are SGHRS and YFSETQ. Trimming cost V 0 bases and J 1 base; bases outside gene matches: 8.

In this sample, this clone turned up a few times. This CDR3 reads CASTWTGGYEQYF. The CDR3 region has the DNA TGCGCCAGCACCTGGACAGGGGGCTACGAGCAGTACTTC. V usage is TRBV5-1 and J usage is TRBJ2-7, with TRBD1 identical over 10 bases. Looked up from germline, CDR1 is SGHRS and CDR2 is YFSETQ. There are 13 residues in the CDR3. J gave up 3 bases and V 6 bases, and 3 bases lay outside the gene matches.

The CDR3 bases are TGTGCCAGCAGCTTAGGATCCCTAGCGGGGACAGATACGCAGTATTTT. It codes for CASSLGSLAGTDTQYF. This chain connects TRBV7-2 to TRBJ2-3, with 9 nucleotides matching TRBD2. The germline V gene has CDR1 SGHTA and CDR2 FQGNSA. J gave up 3 bases and V 1 base, and 5 bases lay outside the gene matches. The CDR3 consists of 16 residues.

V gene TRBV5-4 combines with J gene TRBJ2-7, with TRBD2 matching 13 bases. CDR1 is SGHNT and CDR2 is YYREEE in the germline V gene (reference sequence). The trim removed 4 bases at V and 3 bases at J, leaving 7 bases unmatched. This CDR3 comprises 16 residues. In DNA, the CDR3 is TGTGCCAGCAGCCCCCCTGGGACTAGCGGGATCTACGAGCAGTACTTC. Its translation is CASSPPGTSGIYEQYF.

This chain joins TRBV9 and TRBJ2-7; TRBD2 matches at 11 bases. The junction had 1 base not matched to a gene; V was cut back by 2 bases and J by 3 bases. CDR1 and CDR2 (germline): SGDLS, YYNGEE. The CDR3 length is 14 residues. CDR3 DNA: TGTGCCAGCAGCGTGACTAGCGGGAACTACGAGCAGTACTTC. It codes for CASSVTSGNYEQYF.

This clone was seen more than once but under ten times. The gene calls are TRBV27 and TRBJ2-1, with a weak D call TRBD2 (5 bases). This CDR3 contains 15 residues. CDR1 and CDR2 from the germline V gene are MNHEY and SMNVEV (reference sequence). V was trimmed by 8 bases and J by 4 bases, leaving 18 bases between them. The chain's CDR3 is CASANHLEVYNEQFF. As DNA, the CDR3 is TGTGCCAGCGCGAACCATCTGGAGGTATACAATGAGCAGTTCTTC.